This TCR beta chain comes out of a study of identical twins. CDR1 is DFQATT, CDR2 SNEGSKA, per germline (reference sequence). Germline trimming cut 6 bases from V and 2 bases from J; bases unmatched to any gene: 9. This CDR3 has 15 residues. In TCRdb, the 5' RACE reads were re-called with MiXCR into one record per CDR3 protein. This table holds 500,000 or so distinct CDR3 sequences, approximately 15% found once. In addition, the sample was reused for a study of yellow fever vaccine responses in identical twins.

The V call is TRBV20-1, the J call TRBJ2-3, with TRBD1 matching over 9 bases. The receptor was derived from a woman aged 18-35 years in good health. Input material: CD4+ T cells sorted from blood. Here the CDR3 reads CSAPGTGINTDTQYF. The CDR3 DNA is TGCAGTGCGCCCGGGACAGGGATTAACACAGATACGCAGTATTTT.